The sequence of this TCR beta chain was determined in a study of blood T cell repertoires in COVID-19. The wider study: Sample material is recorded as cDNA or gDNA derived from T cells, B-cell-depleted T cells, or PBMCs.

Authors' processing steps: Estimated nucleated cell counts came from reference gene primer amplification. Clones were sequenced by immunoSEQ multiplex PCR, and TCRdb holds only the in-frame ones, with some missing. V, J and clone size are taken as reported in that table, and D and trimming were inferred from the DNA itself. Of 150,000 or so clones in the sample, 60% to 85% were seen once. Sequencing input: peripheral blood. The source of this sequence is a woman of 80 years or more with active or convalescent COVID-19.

This CDR3 is CASSRGGSYEQYF. CDR3 DNA: TGCGCCAGCAGCCGGGGAGGCTCCTACGAGCAGTACTTC. This sequence joins TRBV5-1 and TRBJ2-7; TRBD2 is a possible D gene (6 bases). Trimming removed 4 bases at V and 0 bases at J, with 8 bases between. Germline-derived CDR1 and CDR2 are SGHRS and YFSETQ. The CDR3 loop spans 13 amino acids. The entire variable domain, with the rest obtained from reference TRBV5-1 and TRBJ2-7, is as follows: KAGVTQTPRYLIKTRGQQVTLSCSPISGHRSVSWYQQTPGQGLQFLFEYFSETQRNKGNFPGRFSGRQFSNSRSEMNVSTLELGDSALYLCASSRGGSYEQYFGPGTRLTVT.